The sequence of this TCR beta chain was determined in a study of siplizumab effects on memory and regulatory T cells. Overall study results and limits: Left unconfirmed was the suppressive function of proliferating Tregs from siplizumab cultures. Assignment of a naive or memory phenotype failed for roughly 75-96% of the proliferating CD4+ or CD8+ clones.

Libraries were prepared by immunoSEQ multiplex PCR; TCRdb keeps only in-frame clonotypes and omits some of them. Of 110,000 or so clones in the sample, about 90% are singletons; the top ten hold 0.6% to 0.8%. V was pared by 7 bases and J by 1 base, with 10 bases between. Germline assignment: CDR1 SNHLY and CDR2 FYNNEI. The CDR3 covers 13 residues. Worth noting for this clone: Its antigen is unidentified.

Material: Tregs sorted from blood. The chain carries TRBV2 and TRBJ1-1; D unresolved. The TCR sequence derives from a human donor in good health. CDR3 residues: CASMPTRNTEAFF. DNA for the CDR3: TGTGCCAGCATGCCGACGAGGAACACTGAAGCTTTCTTT. Complete variable domain (other parts from reference TRBV2 and TRBJ1-1): EPEVTQTPSHQVTQMGQEVILRCVPISNHLYFYWYRQILGQKVEFLVSFYNNEISEKSEIFDDQFSVERPDGSNFTLKIRSTKLEDSAMYFCASMPTRNTEAFFGQGTRLTVV.